The 18 T cell receptor beta chains presented below share a single source sample, sequenced in a study of radiotherapy plus CTLA-4 blockade in lung cancer. Clones were read by immunoSEQ multiplex PCR, and TCRdb kept only the in-frame ones, dropping some. The table has over 80,000 clones, about four fifths seen once. The material sequenced was peripheral blood, taken from a patient treated with radiotherapy plus ipilimumab. These receptors all come from a human donor with non-small cell lung cancer who had stable disease on radiotherapy plus ipilimumab.

The chain recombines TRBV18 with TRBJ1-1, with 9 bases identical to TRBD1. J was trimmed by 5 bases and V by 4 bases; bases with no gene match: 5. The V gene's germline CDR1 is KGHSH and CDR2 LQKENI. This CDR3 comprises 14 residues. The CDR3 spells CASSLDRGRTEAFF. The CDR3 DNA sequence: TGTGCCAGCTCACTGGACAGGGGAAGGACTGAAGCTTTCTTT. Looking up the rest from reference TRBV18 and TRBJ1-1 gives the full variable domain: NAGVMQNPRHLVRRRGQEARLRCSPMKGHSHVYWYRQLPEEGLKFMVYLQKENIIDESGMPKERFSAEFPKEGPSILRIQQVVRGDSAAYFCASSLDRGRTEAFFGQGTRLTVV.

V gene TRBV7-3 combines with J gene TRBJ2-5; TRBD1 matches at 7 bases. The V segment lost 1 base and the J segment 4 bases; nucleotides outside the gene matches: 12. The CDR3 sequence is 17 residues long. Per germline, CDR1 SGHTA and CDR2 FQGTGA. The CDR3 loop reads CASSLKPPQGQGETQYF. Here the CDR3 DNA reads TGTGCCAGCAGCTTAAAACCCCCACAGGGGCAGGGAGAGACCCAGTACTTC.

This clone was seen once. The rearrangement links TRBV27 to TRBJ2-5, with D possibly being TRBD1 (7 bases). Germline V gives CDR1 MNHEY, CDR2 SMNVEV (reference sequence). CDR3 length: 15 residues. The V and J ends lost 1 base and 4 bases respectively, with 13 bases between them. This CDR3 reads CASSLFPGGRETQYF. CDR3 DNA: TGTGCCAGCAGTTTATTCCCAGGGGGGAGAGAGACCCAGTACTTC.

CDR3 in amino acids: CASIPGGIQETQYF. For the CDR3, the DNA is TGTGCCAGCATCCCCGGAGGGATCCAAGAGACCCAGTACTTC. The chain uses TRBV6-6 and TRBJ2-5; TRBD2 is a possible D gene (6 bases). Germline V CDR1 and CDR2: MNHNY, SVGAGI (reference sequence). CDR3 length: 14 residues. V lost 7 bases to trimming and J lost 1 base, with 13 bases between them.

The J gene is TRBJ1-5, the V gene TRBV19, with D possibly matching TRBD1 (5 bases). Trimming removed 3 bases at V and 0 bases at J, with 15 bases between. The germline V gene encodes CDR1 LNHDA and CDR2 SQIVND (reference sequence). The CDR3 contains 17 residues. The CDR3 protein is CASSIPGAGGSNQPQHF. CDR3 DNA sequence: TGTGCCAGTAGTATCCCCGGGGCAGGTGGTAGCAATCAGCCCCAGCATTTT.

V is TRBV6-6 and J is TRBJ1-6, with TRBD1 matching 9 bases. CDR1 is MNHNY and CDR2 is SVGAGI in the germline V gene (reference sequence). The V and J ends lost 5 bases and 2 bases, in that order; junction bases with no gene match: 1. The CDR3 loop spans 15 amino acids. The CDR3 nucleotides read TGTGCCAGCAGTCGGACAGGGGCCTATAATTCACCCCTCCACTTT. This sequence encodes CASSRTGAYNSPLHF.

This CDR3 is CAWSSSGAGQPQHF. CDR3 nucleotide sequence: TGTGCCTGGAGTTCTTCGGGGGCGGGGCAGCCCCAGCATTTT. The V gene is TRBV30, the J gene TRBJ1-5; possible D gene TRBD1, 6 bases. The CDR3 runs to 14 residues. Looked up from germline, CDR1 is GTSNPN and CDR2 is SVGIG (reference sequence). V lost 2 bases and J 7 bases, leaving 15 bases between the germline ends.

The chain employs TRBV6-1 and TRBJ1-2; D remains ambiguous. The V gene's germline CDR1 is MNHNS and CDR2 SASEGT. The CDR3 runs to 13 residues. V was clipped by 6 bases and J by 0 bases, with 8 bases between them. DNA of the CDR3: TGTGCCAGCAGCCAGGCTTCTAACTATGGCTACACCTTC. Its translation: CASSQASNYGYTF.

This chain uses TRBV6-5 with TRBJ2-3; D may be TRBD1 (5 bases). Trimming took 0 bases from V and 6 from J, leaving 13 bases between them. This CDR3 has 15 amino acids. The germline gives CDR1 MNHEY, CDR2 SVGAGI. In nucleotides, the CDR3 is TGTGCCAGCAGTTACTCAAGCCAGGGTCGGGATACGCAGTATTTT. It is translated as CASSYSSQGRDTQYF.

With regard to this clone: The sample holds other DNA sequences that translate to the same CDR3. This sequence joins TRBV18 and TRBJ2-3; the D is unclear. The CDR3 totals 13 residues. V was trimmed by 4 bases and J by 6 bases, leaving 11 bases between them. CDR1 KGHSH and CDR2 LQKENI come from the germline V gene. In nucleotides, the CDR3 is TGTGCCAGCTCACATGACGGCTTGGATACGCAGTATTTT. Protein product: CASSHDGLDTQYF.

The chain links TRBV5-4 to TRBJ1-1; D is undetermined. The germline CDR1 and CDR2 sequences are SGHNT and YYREEE (reference sequence). This CDR3 contains 12 residues. V was pared by 0 bases and J by 5 bases, with 5 bases between. The CDR3 loop is CASSLDATEAFF. As DNA, the CDR3 is TGTGCCAGCAGCTTGGATGCGACTGAAGCTTTCTTT.

This clone is a singleton in its sample. CDR3 DNA: TGCGCCAGCAGCTTACGACCCGCCCAGACGGACACTGAAGCTTTCTTT. Amino acids: CASSLRPAQTDTEAFF. This chain joins TRBV5-1 and TRBJ1-1; the D is unclear. The V and J ends lost 2 bases and 3 bases respectively, with 17 bases between them. CDR3 length: 16 residues. The germline V gene encodes CDR1 SGHRS and CDR2 YFSETQ.

This chain joins TRBV5-1 and TRBJ1-1; weak D call: TRBD1 (5 bases). Germline V gene lookup returns CDR1 SGHRS and CDR2 YFSETQ. Trimming took 4 bases from V and 0 from J, leaving 13 bases between them. The CDR3 is 15 residues long. Here the CDR3 DNA reads TGCGCCAGCAGCCCCGGGGACTCCCTGAACACTGAAGCTTTCTTT. It yields the protein CASSPGDSLNTEAFF.

V usage is TRBV15 and J usage is TRBJ1-5; no clear D. The CDR3 has 17 residues. Germline CDR1 reads LNHNV; CDR2 reads YYDKDF (reference sequence). Trimming removed 2 bases at V and 0 bases at J, with 14 bases between. The CDR3: CATSRSERRYSNQPQHF. The CDR3 coding sequence is TGTGCCACCAGCAGATCCGAGAGAAGGTATAGCAATCAGCCCCAGCATTTT.

This chain links TRBV7-2 with TRBJ2-1, with a possible D match to TRBD1 (5 bases). V gave up 1 base and J gave up 2 bases, with 6 bases separating them. The CDR3 has 14 amino acids. Germline CDR1 reads SGHTA; CDR2 reads FQGNSA. The CDR3 nucleotides are TGTGCCAGCAGCTTAGGGGGCACCTACAATGAGCAGTTCTTC. Translated: CASSLGGTYNEQFF.

Of note for this clone: The sample carries other DNA sequences with the same CDR3. This sequence joins TRBV2 and TRBJ1-2; possible D gene TRBD1, 5 bases. Looked up from germline, CDR1 is SNHLY and CDR2 is FYNNEI. The CDR3 spans 16 residues. V dropped 4 bases and J dropped 6 bases, with 21 bases sitting between them. The CDR3 protein is CASSADRQGRGNGYTF. The CDR3 nucleotides read TGTGCCAGCAGTGCAGATCGGCAGGGTCGCGGGAATGGCTACACCTTC.

This clone appeared once. The gene calls are TRBV7-9 and TRBJ2-7, with 9 bases aligning to TRBD1. The CDR3 covers 16 residues. CDR1 is SEHNR, CDR2 FQNEAQ, per germline (reference sequence). V lost 5 bases and J lost 1; bases outside the gene matches: 9. The CDR3 spells CASSPTGGIFSYEQYF. CDR3 coding DNA: TGTGCCAGCAGCCCTACAGGGGGCATTTTTTCCTACGAGCAGTACTTC. Full variable domain (outside the CDR3, taken from reference TRBV7-9 and TRBJ2-7): DTGVSQNPRHKITKRGQNVTFRCDPISEHNRLYWYRQTLGQGPEFLTYFQNEAQLEKSRLLSDRFSAERPKGSFSTLEIQRTEQGDSAMYLCASSPTGGIFSYEQYFGPGTRLTVT.

The chain joins TRBV27 to TRBJ1-6; possibly TRBD1 for D (5 bases). Trimming removed 0 bases at V and 10 bases at J, with 25 bases between. CDR1 and CDR2 from the germline V gene are MNHEY and SMNVEV (reference sequence). The CDR3 is 19 residues long. CDR3 residues: CASSLSNRAGLSVGSPLHF. The CDR3 DNA reads as TGTGCCAGCAGTTTATCGAATCGGGCAGGGCTTAGTGTCGGCTCACCCCTCCACTTT.